This entry features one T cell receptor beta chain sequence. Its antigen is not known. This record comes from a study of T cell responses to AZD1222 COVID-19 vaccine. The study's findings and limits: Sampling that yielded the repertoires occurred only after the peak T cell response. Researchers report vaccine-associated CD4 TCRs spanning spike, with dominance at 160-218 and 743-854.

Repertoires were generated with immunoSEQ multiplex PCR, while TCRdb's copy carries only in-frame clones and drops some. The sample contains 50,000 to 75,000 clones, 76% of which appear only once. The V end was cut by 1 base, the J end by 10 bases, with 13 bases between. The CDR3 covers 14 residues. Looked up from germline, CDR1 is SGHTA and CDR2 is FQGNSA. The V gene is TRBV7-2, the J gene TRBJ1-4, with no clear D. The sample consisted of peripheral blood, taken on day 0 of AZD1222 vaccination. The TCR was taken from an adult in good health. This CDR3 reads CASSLELQVGKLFF. CDR3 DNA: TGTGCCAGCAGCTTAGAGTTGCAAGTGGGAAAACTGTTTTTT. Full variable domain (missing parts from reference TRBV7-2 and TRBJ1-4): GAGVSQSPSNKVTEKGKDVELRCDPISGHTALYWYRQSLGQGLEFLIYFQGNSAPDKSGLPSDRFSAERTGGSVSTLTIQRTQQEDSAVYLCASSLELQVGKLFFGSGTQLSVL.